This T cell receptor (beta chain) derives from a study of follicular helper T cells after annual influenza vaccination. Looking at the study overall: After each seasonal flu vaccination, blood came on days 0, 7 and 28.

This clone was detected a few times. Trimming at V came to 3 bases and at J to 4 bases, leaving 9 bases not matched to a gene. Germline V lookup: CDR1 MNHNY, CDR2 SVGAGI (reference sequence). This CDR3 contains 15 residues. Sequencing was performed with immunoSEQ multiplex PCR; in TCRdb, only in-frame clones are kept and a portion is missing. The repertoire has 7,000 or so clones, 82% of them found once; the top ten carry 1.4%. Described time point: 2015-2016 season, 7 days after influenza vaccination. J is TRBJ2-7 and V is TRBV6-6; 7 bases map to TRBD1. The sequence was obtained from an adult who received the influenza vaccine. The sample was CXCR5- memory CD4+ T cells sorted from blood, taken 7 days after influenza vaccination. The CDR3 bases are TGTGCCAGCAGTTATTCTAGACAGGGCGTATACGAGCAGTACTTC. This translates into CASSYSRQGVYEQYF.